These T cell receptor beta chains were read from a single sample in a study of shared clonotypes between healthy human individuals. The assay was immunoSEQ multiplex PCR, and TCRdb's table has in-frame clones only and misses some. Among roughly 890,000 clones, almost 95% were seen once, and the ten largest hold under 30%. The specimen was naive CD8+ T cells sorted from blood. Receptors were obtained from a man aged 25-45 years in good health. Each CDR3 is given with its conserved first and last residue. The D gene is left open where the match is weak. Clone size is given for some rows only: seen once, a few or many times, or a class if the clone is expanded.

d_call,j_call,clone_size,v_call,cdr3_aa,cdr3_nt
TRBD2,TRBJ2-7,.,TRBV7-6,CASSSSGGSYEQYF,TGTGCCAGCAGCTCTAGCGGGGGGTCCTACGAGCAGTACTTC
.,TRBJ2-5,.,TRBV4-1,CASSQGLAGTQETQYF,TGCGCCAGCAGCCAAGGGCTAGCAGGGACCCAAGAGACCCAGTACTTC
.,TRBJ2-7,.,TRBV7-9,CASSLDYYEQYF,TGTGCCAGCAGCTTGGATTACTACGAGCAGTACTTC
.,TRBJ2-1,.,TRBV19,CATGRDIYNEQFF,TGTGCCACCGGGCGGGACATCTACAATGAGCAGTTCTTC
TRBD1,TRBJ2-2,.,TRBV7-8,CASSLARDRGNTGELFF,TGTGCCAGCAGCTTAGCAAGGGACAGGGGGAACACCGGGGAGCTGTTTTTT
.,TRBJ1-3,.,TRBV7-8,CASSPLGSGNTIYF,TGTGCCAGCAGCCCACTCGGGTCTGGAAACACCATATATTTT
TRBD1,TRBJ1-2,.,TRBV27,CASSSWDREGYGYTF,TGTGCCAGCAGTTCTTGGGACAGGGAGGGCTATGGCTACACCTTC
.,TRBJ1-3,.,TRBV18,CASSLQGSGNTIYF,TGTGCCAGCTCACTACAGGGATCTGGAAACACCATATATTTT
TRBD2,TRBJ2-7,once,TRBV7-9,CASSPQREAQTYEQYF,TGTGCCAGCAGCCCCCAACGGGAGGCCCAGACCTACGAGCAGTACTTC
TRBD1,TRBJ1-5,.,TRBV6-6,CASSYADRVDQPQHF,TGTGCCAGCAGTTACGCTGACAGGGTGGACCAGCCCCAGCATTTT
TRBD2,TRBJ2-7,.,TRBV5-8,CASSRPGGEQYF,TGTGCCAGCAGCCGACCGGGGGGGGAGCAGTACTTC
TRBD2,TRBJ2-2,.,TRBV14,CASSQASPGLAGTGELFF,TGTGCCAGCAGCCAGGCCAGTCCGGGACTAGCAGGGACCGGGGAGCTGTTTTTT
TRBD1,TRBJ2-7,.,TRBV9,CASSAATGTEQYF,TGTGCCAGCAGCGCCGCGACAGGGACCGAGCAGTACTTC
TRBD1,TRBJ2-1,once,TRBV25-1,CASSERDRGPEQFF,TGTGCCAGCAGTGAACGGGACAGGGGGCCTGAGCAGTTCTTC
TRBD2,TRBJ2-1,once,TRBV19,CASSITSGADSYNEQFF,TGTGCCAGTAGTATAACTAGCGGGGCCGACTCCTACAATGAGCAGTTCTTC
TRBD1,TRBJ1-3,.,TRBV9,CASSGRTGGGNTIYF,TGTGCCAGCAGCGGCCGGACAGGAGGAGGAAACACCATATATTTT
TRBD1,TRBJ1-1,.,TRBV7-9,CASSGGQGFTEAFF,TGTGCCAGCAGCGGGGGACAGGGGTTCACTGAAGCTTTCTTT
.,TRBJ2-1,.,TRBV14,CASSQDRGLANEQFF,TGTGCCAGCAGCCAAGATCGTGGTCTAGCGAATGAGCAGTTCTTC
.,TRBJ2-7,.,TRBV4-1,CASSQGQGIFLGEQYF,TGCGCCAGCAGCCAAGGCCAGGGGATCTTTTTAGGCGAGCAGTACTTC
TRBD2,TRBJ2-7,.,TRBV10-2,CASSGGLAGALEQYF,TGCGCCAGCAGCGGCGGACTAGCGGGAGCCCTCGAGCAGTACTTC